This T cell receptor beta chain was captured by sequencing in a study of OX40 agonist ivuxolimab in advanced cancers. Overall study context: Patients received ivuxolimab, an intravenous treatment, every 2 weeks at 0.01 to 10 mg/kg. Partial responses occurred in Three dose-escalation patients, one with hepatocellular carcinoma and two with cutaneous melanoma. Regarding the study as a whole: The CD4+ and CD8+ T cells in the blood had expanded clonally by week 6 at 0.1 to 3.0 mg/kg.

The germline V gene encodes CDR1 MNHEY and CDR2 SMNVEV (reference sequence). CDR3 length: 14 amino acids. V lost 9 bases to trimming and J lost 2 bases, with 17 bases between them. Of note for this clone: Its antigen is unidentified.

Repertoires were generated with immunoSEQ multiplex PCR, while TCRdb's copy carries only in-frame clones and drops some. Among approximately 45,000 clones, about 94% were seen once, and the ten largest hold roughly 9.6%. The genes are TRBV27 and TRBJ2-7, with D perhaps assigned TRBD1 or TRBD2 (5 bases each). This TCR was sampled from an adult with an advanced solid tumor such as melanoma, head and neck, liver or kidney cancer. Sample: CD4+ or CD8+ T cells sorted from blood, taken in a trial of the OX40 agonist ivuxolimab. Here the CDR3 DNA reads TGTGCCAGTTCCGCCGGGACGTCCGCCTACGAGCAGTACTTC. This sequence encodes CASSAGTSAYEQYF.